Shown below are 30 T cell receptor beta chains from a single sample sequenced in a study of T cells in Graves' hyperthyroidism and ophthalmopathy. TCR beta CDR3 sequences were amplified from RNA transcripts. With the HTBI primer set, the TCR CDR3 went through a first round of RT-PCR. MiXCR, applied by TCRdb to the multiplex PCR reads, yields one record per CDR3 protein. There are roughly 180,000 distinct CDR3 sequences in the sample; about a sixth occur only once, and around 27% lies in the top ten. The sequenced material came from blood. The receptor source for this set is a woman between 45 and 60 years old with Graves' hyperthyroidism.

The V gene is TRBV11-2, the J gene TRBJ1-1, with D hard to call. Germline CDR1 reads SGHAT; CDR2 reads FQNNGV. CDR3 size: 14 residues. V was clipped by 4 bases and J by 6 bases, with 15 bases between them. The CDR3 DNA reads as TGTGCCAGCAGCTCGCCGAGAGGGCCTCCTGAAGCTTTCTTT. It is translated as CASSSPRGPPEAFF.

Ten or more counts support this clonotype. The chain joins TRBV7-9 to TRBJ1-5; the D gene is possibly TRBD1 (6 bases). V lost 2 bases, J lost 6 bases, and 11 bases lay in between. From germline, CDR1 is SEHNR and CDR2 FQNEAQ (reference sequence). This CDR3 comprises 14 residues. Written as DNA, the CDR3 is TGTGCCAGCAGCTTATCGGGGGGCTCTCAGCCCCAGCATTTT. It translates to CASSLSGGSQPQHF.

This sequence joins TRBV5-1 and TRBJ2-2; possible D gene TRBD1, 6 bases. This CDR3 has 16 residues. V was cut by 4 bases and J by 5 bases, with 18 bases left in between. The germline CDR1 and CDR2 sequences are SGHRS and YFSETQ. This CDR3 is CASSPTGRTVTGELFF. Written as DNA, the CDR3 is TGCGCCAGCAGCCCTACAGGGAGAACAGTGACCGGGGAGCTGTTTTTT.

This clonotype has a count of ten or more. The genes are TRBV6-1 and TRBJ1-2, with D possibly matching TRBD1 (6 bases). The ends were cut back, 1 base at V and 4 bases at J, with 19 bases in the middle. The CDR3 spans 17 residues. Germline CDR1 reads MNHNS; CDR2 reads SASEGT. The CDR3 protein is CASSEGLWRGNSYGYTF. In nucleotides, the CDR3 is TGTGCCAGCAGTGAAGGATTGTGGAGGGGGAATAGCTATGGCTACACCTTC.

This clonotype appeared many times. The chain carries TRBV27 and TRBJ2-7; no reliable D call. This CDR3 has 13 amino acids. Germline V gene lookup returns CDR1 MNHEY and CDR2 SMNVEV (reference sequence). V shed 3 bases and J shed 3 bases, with 9 bases lying between them. As DNA, the CDR3 is TGTGCCAGCAGTTTGCGAGGTGGCTACGAGCAGTACTTC. Its translation is CASSLRGGYEQYF.

The chain links TRBV11-2 to TRBJ2-7; D ambiguous. The CDR3 consists of 13 residues. Germline values: CDR1 SGHAT, CDR2 FQNNGV. V lost 0 bases and J lost 4, with 7 bases in between. As DNA, the CDR3 is TGTGCCAGCAGCTTAGATAACCCTTACGAGCAGTACTTC. It codes for CASSLDNPYEQYF. The whole variable domain, remainder taken from reference TRBV11-2 and TRBJ2-7, is EAGVAQSPRYKIIEKRQSVAFWCNPISGHATLYWYQQILGQGPKLLIQFQNNGVVDDSQLPKDRFSAERLKGVDSTLKIQPAKLEDSAVYLCASSLDNPYEQYFGPGTRLTVT.

The sample holds many counts of this clonotype. This sequence joins TRBV19 and TRBJ2-2; D unresolved. This CDR3 comprises 15 residues. The V gene's germline CDR1 is LNHDA and CDR2 SQIVND (reference sequence). Trimming took off 5 bases at V and 0 bases at J, with 10 bases between the two ends. The CDR3 sequence: CASSALLSNTGELFF. The CDR3, as DNA: TGTGCCAGTAGTGCCCTCTTATCGAACACCGGGGAGCTGTTTTTT.

This clonotype was counted only a few times. This sequence joins TRBV11-2 and TRBJ1-5; TRBD1 aligns across 8 bases. V shed 1 base and J 1 base; nucleotides not matched to a gene: 3. Germline V lookup: CDR1 SGHAT, CDR2 FQNNGV. The CDR3 length is 16 residues. The CDR3 here is CASSLAGGDSNQPQHF. The DNA for the CDR3 is TGTGCCAGCAGCTTAGCAGGGGGCGACAGCAATCAGCCCCAGCATTTT.

In its sample, this clonotype was seen many times. The genes are TRBV2 and TRBJ2-7; 7 bases align to TRBD1. The CDR3 loop spans 16 amino acids. V shed 6 bases, J shed 3 bases, and the junction held 14 bases outside the gene matches. CDR1 is SNHLY and CDR2 is FYNNEI in the germline V gene. The CDR3 protein is CASSRDSARLIYEQYF. CDR3 sequence (DNA): TGTGCCAGCAGCCGGGACAGCGCTCGTCTGATCTACGAGCAGTACTTC.

This clonotype appeared a few times. The genes are TRBV4-2 and TRBJ2-7, with TRBD2 matching 7 bases. The CDR3 runs to 18 residues. Germline lookup yields CDR1 LGHNA and CDR2 YNFKEQ. J was trimmed by 3 bases and V by 6 bases; bases with no gene match: 20. CDR3 residues: CASRPAGPSNRGDYEQYF. In DNA form, the CDR3 reads TGTGCCAGCAGACCAGCGGGGCCATCCAACCGGGGGGACTACGAGCAGTACTTC.

The J gene is TRBJ2-1, the V gene TRBV6-1, with D tentatively TRBD1 or TRBD2 (5 bases each). V dropped 4 bases and J dropped 4 bases, with 20 bases sitting between them. CDR1 and CDR2 (germline): MNHNS, SASEGT. The CDR3 covers 17 residues. The CDR3 spells CASSVPQTGPQYNEQFF. The CDR3 coding sequence is TGTGCCAGCAGTGTTCCCCAAACGGGGCCGCAGTACAATGAGCAGTTCTTC.

This clonotype appeared many times. The chain couples TRBV14 to TRBJ1-2; D possibly corresponds to TRBD1 (6 bases). Germline V lookup: CDR1 SGHDN, CDR2 FVKESK. Trimming left V 1 base short and J 3 bases short, with 6 bases between. The CDR3 spans 13 residues. The CDR3 sequence: CASSQAGDYGYTF. The CDR3 DNA follows: TGTGCCAGCAGCCAAGCAGGGGACTATGGCTACACCTTC.

This clonotype came up many times. The chain is built from TRBV28 and TRBJ1-6, with TRBD1 identical over 8 bases. V trimming: 2 bases; J trimming: 3 bases; junction bases outside the gene matches: 12. Germline CDR1 reads MDHEN; CDR2 reads SYDVKM. CDR3 length: 19 amino acids. CDR3 sequence (DNA): TGTGCCAGCAGTTTAGGGACAGGAGGTCTCGTTGGCTATAATTCACCCCTCCACTTT. This gives the protein CASSLGTGGLVGYNSPLHF.

This clonotype was seen only once. The chain recombines TRBV7-2 with TRBJ2-1; 7 nucleotides agree with TRBD1. J lost 7 bases, V lost 5 bases, and 14 bases had no gene match. Looked up from germline, CDR1 is SGHTA and CDR2 is FQGNSA. CDR3 length: 16 residues. The CDR3 loop reads CASSDHKGGQLNEQFF. As DNA, the CDR3 is TGTGCCAGCAGCGATCACAAAGGGGGCCAGTTAAATGAGCAGTTCTTC.

This clonotype occurred many times. The rearrangement links TRBV5-5 to TRBJ2-3, with TRBD1 matching over 10 bases. Losses at the gene ends were 2 bases for V and 4 bases for J; bases not matched to a gene: 10. Germline V lookup: CDR1 SGHKS, CDR2 YYEKEE (reference sequence). The length of the CDR3 is 17 residues. The CDR3, as DNA: TGTGCCAGCAGCTTCACACCCCGGGACAGGGGTGCAGATACGCAGTATTTT. Protein sequence: CASSFTPRDRGADTQYF. The full variable domain, its missing parts supplied by reference TRBV5-5 and TRBJ2-3, is DAGVTQSPTHLIKTRGQQVTLRCSPISGHKSVSWYQQVLGQGPQFIFQYYEKEERGRGNFPDRFSARQFPNYSSELNVNALLLGDSALYLCASSFTPRDRGADTQYFGPGTRLTVL.

This clonotype was seen repeatedly, ten times or more. J is TRBJ2-2 and V is TRBV15; D is tentatively TRBD1 or TRBD2 (6 bases each). V lost 4 bases and J lost 4, with 25 bases in between. Germline V gives CDR1 LNHNV, CDR2 YYDKDF (reference sequence). The CDR3 extends over 19 amino acids. CDR3 sequence reads: CATSNRDTTFLRGTGELFF. CDR3 nucleotide sequence: TGTGCCACCAGCAACCGGGACACAACCTTCCTGCGGGGCACCGGGGAGCTGTTTTTT.

Many counts were recorded for this clonotype. The V and J genes are TRBV2 and TRBJ2-1; 9 nucleotides agree with TRBD2. Trimming cost V 4 bases and J 11 bases; bases outside gene matches: 6. CDR3 length: 13 amino acids. Germline V gene sequence: CDR1 SNHLY, CDR2 FYNNEI. CDR3 protein: CASSVGTSPKQFF. Written as DNA, the CDR3 is TGTGCCAGCAGTGTCGGGACTAGCCCCAAGCAGTTCTTC.

The sample holds many counts of this clonotype. CDR3 in DNA: TGTGCCAGCAGCCAAGGGGCAGGGGGCCGCTCAAACTATGGCTACACCTTC. Amino acids: CASSQGAGGRSNYGYTF. This chain connects TRBV4-2 to TRBJ1-2; 8 bases fit TRBD1. The V segment lost 1 base and the J segment 2 bases; nucleotides outside the gene matches: 9. This CDR3 comprises 17 residues. CDR1 and CDR2 from the germline V gene are LGHNA and YNFKEQ.

This clonotype was counted at least ten times. V usage is TRBV6-1 and J usage is TRBJ1-5, with 10 bases fitting TRBD1. With 5 bases clipped from V and 6 bases from J, the junction kept 13 bases outside the gene matches. Germline CDR1 reads MNHNS; CDR2 reads SASEGT. The CDR3 contains 17 residues. In DNA, the CDR3 is TGTGCCAGCAGTAGGCGTCCGGACAGGGGGGGGGGTCAGCCCCAGCATTTT. Protein sequence: CASSRRPDRGGGQPQHF.

This clonotype showed up many times. The V call is TRBV20-1, the J call TRBJ2-1; possibly TRBD1 for D (5 bases). The CDR3 sequence is 12 residues long. Trimming left V 3 bases short and J 10 bases short, with 13 bases between. Germline V gives CDR1 DFQATT, CDR2 SNEGSKA (reference sequence). CDR3 amino acids: CSASNRPPEQFF. CDR3 sequence (DNA): TGCAGTGCTAGTAACAGGCCCCCGGAGCAGTTCTTC.

The rearrangement uses TRBV4-2 and TRBJ1-3, with D uncertain. The length of the CDR3 is 13 residues. V gave up 1 base and J gave up 4 bases, with 5 bases separating them. The germline CDR1 and CDR2 sequences are LGHNA and YNFKEQ. The CDR3 loop reads CASSQGDGNTIYF. The CDR3 DNA follows: TGTGCCAGCAGCCAAGGAGACGGAAACACCATATATTTT.

In this sample, this clonotype turned up many times. This chain joins TRBV9 and TRBJ1-2, with D hard to call. The germline V and J ends were trimmed by 5 bases and 3 bases, with 5 bases remaining between them. Germline values: CDR1 SGDLS, CDR2 YYNGEE. The CDR3 runs 11 residues. CDR3 DNA: TGTGCCAGCAGAAGGGACTATGGCTACACCTTC. As protein: CASRRDYGYTF. The full variable domain, in which reference TRBV9 and TRBJ1-2 provide the parts outside the CDR3, is DSGVTQTPKHLITATGQRVTLRCSPRSGDLSVYWYQQSLDQGLQFLIQYYNGEERAKGNILERFSAQQFPDLHSELNLSSLELGDSALYFCASRRDYGYTFGSGTRLTVV.

This clonotype was detected many times. V usage is TRBV20-1 and J usage is TRBJ1-1; D is unresolved. The CDR3 has 13 amino acids. V dropped 3 bases and J dropped 4 bases, with 12 bases sitting between them. Germline loops: CDR1 DFQATT, CDR2 SNEGSKA (reference sequence). CDR3 amino acids: CSASRGVGTEAFF. In nucleotides, the CDR3 is TGCAGTGCTAGTCGTGGCGTAGGCACTGAAGCTTTCTTT.

There are many counts of this clonotype. The V call is TRBV18, the J call TRBJ1-1; D gene uncertain. V lost 1 base to trimming and J lost 0 bases, with 9 bases between them. Germline V gives CDR1 KGHSH, CDR2 LQKENI. CDR3 length: 15 amino acids. CDR3 loop: CASSPQDGMNTEAFF. For the CDR3, the DNA is TGTGCCAGCTCACCACAAGACGGAATGAACACTGAAGCTTTCTTT.

In its sample, this clonotype was seen many times. V is TRBV29-1 and J is TRBJ1-1, with a tentative D call TRBD1 (6 bases). From germline, CDR1 is SQVTM and CDR2 ANQGSEA. CDR3 length equals 16 residues. The germline V and J ends were trimmed by 5 bases and 3 bases, with 22 bases remaining between them. The CDR3 sequence: CSVLRGGGRSDTEAFF. The CDR3 DNA reads as TGCAGCGTTCTCCGGGGGGGGGGGCGTTCGGACACTGAAGCTTTCTTT.

This clonotype was found many times. The chain couples TRBV6-1 to TRBJ1-5; D is perhaps TRBD1 (5 bases). Looked up from germline, CDR1 is MNHNS and CDR2 is SASEGT. The CDR3 covers 13 residues. Trimming took 3 bases from V and 4 from J, leaving 7 bases between them. CDR3 loop: CASSEQGNQPQHF. DNA of the CDR3: TGTGCCAGCAGTGAGCAGGGAAATCAGCCCCAGCATTTT.

V usage is TRBV6-2 or TRBV6-3 and J usage is TRBJ2-1; a possible D gene is TRBD2 (7 bases). The CDR3 spans 15 residues. The ends were cut back, 7 bases at V and 3 bases at J, with 16 bases in the middle. Per the germline V gene, CDR1 is MNHEY and CDR2 is SVGEGT. CDR3 sequence reads: CASNEGGKFYNEQFF. CDR3 nucleotide sequence: TGTGCCAGCAATGAGGGGGGGAAATTCTACAATGAGCAGTTCTTC.

This clonotype was recorded many times. This chain joins TRBV6-2 or TRBV6-3 and TRBJ1-1; TRBD1 is a possible D gene (6 bases). V was trimmed by 2 bases and J by 5 bases, leaving 15 bases between them. The CDR3 is made up of 15 amino acids. Germline V gene data show CDR1 as MNHEY and CDR2 as SVGEGT. The CDR3 is CASSYPRGVPTEAFF. CDR3 DNA sequence: TGTGCCAGCAGTTACCCTAGGGGGGTTCCTACTGAAGCTTTCTTT.

The chain recombines TRBV4-2 with TRBJ1-2; D might be TRBD1 (5 bases). This CDR3 has 15 amino acids. V dropped 0 bases and J dropped 4 bases, with 12 bases sitting between them. Germline CDR1 LGHNA, CDR2 YNFKEQ. The CDR3 region has the DNA TGTGCCAGCAGCCAAGACCAATCAGGGACCTATGGCTACACCTTC. Translated: CASSQDQSGTYGYTF.

The table lists this clonotype with many counts. V usage is TRBV28 and J usage is TRBJ2-7; D may match TRBD1 or TRBD2 (7 bases each). The CDR3 is 17 amino acids. Germline-derived CDR1 and CDR2 are MDHEN and SYDVKM. V was clipped by 6 bases and J by 2 bases, with 23 bases between them. The CDR3 loop reads CASSLENRGGLTYEQYF. The CDR3 DNA follows: TGTGCCAGCAGCCTCGAAAACAGGGGAGGGTTAACCTACGAGCAGTACTTC.